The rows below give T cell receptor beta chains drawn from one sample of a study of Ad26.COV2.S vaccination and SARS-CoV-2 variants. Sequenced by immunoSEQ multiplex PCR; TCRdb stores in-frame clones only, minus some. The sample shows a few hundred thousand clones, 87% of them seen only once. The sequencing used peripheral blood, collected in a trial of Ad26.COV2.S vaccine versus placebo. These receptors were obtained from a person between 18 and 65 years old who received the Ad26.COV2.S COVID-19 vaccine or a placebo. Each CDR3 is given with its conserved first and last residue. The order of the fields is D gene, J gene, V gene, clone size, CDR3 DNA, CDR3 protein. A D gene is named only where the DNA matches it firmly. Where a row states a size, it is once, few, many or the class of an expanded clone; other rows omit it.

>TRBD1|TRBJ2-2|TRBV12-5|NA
TGTGCTAGTGGCCGGGACAGGGGGACCGGGGAGCTGTTTTTT
CASGRDRGTGELFF
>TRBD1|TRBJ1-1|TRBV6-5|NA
TGTGCCAGCAGGGGGACAGGGGCAGTCACTGAAGCTTTCTTT
CASRGTGAVTEAFF
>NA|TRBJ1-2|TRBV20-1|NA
TGCAGTGCTCCCTCGCCCTATGGCTACACCTTC
CSAPSPYGYTF
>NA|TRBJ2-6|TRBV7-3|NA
TGTGCCAGCAGCTTGACACCCTCTGGGGCCAACGTCCTGACTTTC
CASSLTPSGANVLTF
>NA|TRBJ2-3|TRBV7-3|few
TGTGCCAGCAGCTTAACAGGAAGCCCCACAGATACGCAGTATTTT
CASSLTGSPTDTQYF
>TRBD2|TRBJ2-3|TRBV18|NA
TGTGCCAGCTCACCCCAGCCGGGACTAGCGAGTACCTCTAGCACAGATACGCAGTATTTT
CASSPQPGLASTSSTDTQYF
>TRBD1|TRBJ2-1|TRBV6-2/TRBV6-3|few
TGTGCCAGCAGTGATTTGGGGACAGCTTACAATGAGCAGTTCTTC
CASSDLGTAYNEQFF
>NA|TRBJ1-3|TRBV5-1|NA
TGCGCCAGCAGCTTGGTGGGGGGCGGAAACACCATATATTTT
CASSLVGGGNTIYF
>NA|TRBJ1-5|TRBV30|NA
TGTGCCTGGAGTCCCGAGGGTTATCAGCCCCAGCATTTT
CAWSPEGYQPQHF
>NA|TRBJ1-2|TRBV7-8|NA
TGTGCCAGCAGCTTGGGACTGACTTTCGGCTACACCTTC
CASSLGLTFGYTF
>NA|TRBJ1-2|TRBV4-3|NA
TGCGCCAGCAGCCAAGATAGCAGGACCAACTATGGCTACACCTTC
CASSQDSRTNYGYTF
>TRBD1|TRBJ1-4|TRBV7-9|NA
TGTGCCAGCAGCAGGGGACAGGGCTTGTCTAATGAAAAACTGTTTTTT
CASSRGQGLSNEKLFF
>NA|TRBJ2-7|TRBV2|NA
TGTGCCAGCAGTGCCCTCTACGAGCAGTACTTC
CASSALYEQYF
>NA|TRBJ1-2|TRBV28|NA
TGTGCCAGCAGTTTAGTCAGGGTGAGGGGCTACACCTTC
CASSLVRVRGYTF
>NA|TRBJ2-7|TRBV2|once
TGTGCCAGCAGTGTCGGTTACGAGCAGTACTTC
CASSVGYEQYF
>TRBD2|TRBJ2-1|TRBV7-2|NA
TGTGCCAGCAGCTCGGCGACTAGCGGTAATGAGCAGTTCTTC
CASSSATSGNEQFF
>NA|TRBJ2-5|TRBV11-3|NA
TGTGCCAGCAGCTTAAGGGTAGGGAACCAAGAGACCCAGTACTTC
CASSLRVGNQETQYF
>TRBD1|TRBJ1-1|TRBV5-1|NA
TGCGCCAGCAGCTTGGCACAGGGGGCCTCTGAAGCTTTCTTT
CASSLAQGASEAFF
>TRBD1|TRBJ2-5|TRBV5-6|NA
TGTGCCAGCAGCTCCTGGACAGGGACGTTACAAGAGACCCAGTACTTC
CASSSWTGTLQETQYF
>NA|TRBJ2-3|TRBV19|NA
TGTGCCAGTACCCAGGACTACACAGATACGCAGTATTTT
CASTQDYTDTQYF
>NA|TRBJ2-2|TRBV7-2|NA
TGTGCCAGCAGCTCCGGGGGGAACACCGGGGAGCTGTTTTTT
CASSSGGNTGELFF
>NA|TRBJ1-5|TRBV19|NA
TGTGCCAGTAGTATCCGGACACCCACGGGCAATCAGCCCCAGCATTTT
CASSIRTPTGNQPQHF
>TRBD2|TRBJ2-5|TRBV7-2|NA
TGTGCCAGCAGATGGGGACTAGCTGGTCAGGAGACCCAGTACTTC
CASRWGLAGQETQYF
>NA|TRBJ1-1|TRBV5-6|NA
TGTGCCAGCAGCTTGACGGGGGAAGGCACTGAAGCTTTCTTT
CASSLTGEGTEAFF
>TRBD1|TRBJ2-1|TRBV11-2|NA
TGTGCCAGCAGCGAGGACAGGGGCCATGAGCAGTTCTTC
CASSEDRGHEQFF
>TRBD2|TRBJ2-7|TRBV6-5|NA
TGTGCCAGCAGTTACCGGCGGGGGAGCTCCTACGAGCAGTACTTC
CASSYRRGSSYEQYF
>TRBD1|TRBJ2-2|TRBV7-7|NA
TGTGCCAGCAGCACCGGGACAGGGGGCACCGGGGAGCTGTTTTTT
CASSTGTGGTGELFF
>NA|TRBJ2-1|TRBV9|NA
TGTGCCAGCAGCGTAGAGCCCCCGCAGCGCAGAAGAGGGAATGAGCAGTTCTTC
CASSVEPPQRRRGNEQFF
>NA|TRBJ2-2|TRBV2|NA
TGTGCCAGCAGGGGAACTAGTGTGGGTTCCGGGGAGCTGTTTTTT
CASRGTSVGSGELFF
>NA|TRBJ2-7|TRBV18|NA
TGTGCCAGCTCACCACCGGCGGGGTCTCTACACGAGCAGTACTTC
CASSPPAGSLHEQYF
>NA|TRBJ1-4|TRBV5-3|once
TGTGCCAGAAGCCCCTCCGGGACGGGAAATGAAAAACTGTTTTTT
CARSPSGTGNEKLFF
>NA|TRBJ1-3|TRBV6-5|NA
TGTGCCAGTGCTATTGGGGCCTCTGGAAACACCATATATTTT
CASAIGASGNTIYF
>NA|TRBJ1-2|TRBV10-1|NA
TGCGCCAGCAGCCCTTCGGACAGCGCTAACTATGGCTACACCTTC
CASSPSDSANYGYTF
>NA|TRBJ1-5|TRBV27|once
TGTGCCAGCAGTTCGGGGTTTAGCAATCAGCCCCAGCATTTT
CASSSGFSNQPQHF
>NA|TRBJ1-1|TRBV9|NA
TGTGCCAGCAGCTCCCGCCCGTCAGGGGCAGGCCGTGAAGCTTTCTTT
CASSSRPSGAGREAFF
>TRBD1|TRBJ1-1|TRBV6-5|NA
TGTGCCAGCAGTAACCGGGACAGCATGAACACTGAAGCTTTCTTT
CASSNRDSMNTEAFF
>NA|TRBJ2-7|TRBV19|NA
TGTGCCAGTAGTATAGATGGGGAAGCCGAGCAGTACTTC
CASSIDGEAEQYF
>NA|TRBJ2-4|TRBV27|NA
TGTGCCAGCAGTTTATCTGGACAGAGAGACATTCAGTACTTC
CASSLSGQRDIQYF
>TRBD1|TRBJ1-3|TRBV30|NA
TGTGCCTGGAGTCAGACAGGGCTCTCTGGAAACACCATATATTTT
CAWSQTGLSGNTIYF
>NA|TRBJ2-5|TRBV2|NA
TGTGCCAGCACTACGGGCAGGGGAAAACAAGAGACCCAGTACTTC
CASTTGRGKQETQYF
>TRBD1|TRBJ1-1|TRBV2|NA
TGTGCCAGCAGTCCGTACAGGGGGCCTAGGACTGAAGCTTTCTTT
CASSPYRGPRTEAFF
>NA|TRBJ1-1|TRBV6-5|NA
TGTGCCAGCAGGGAGAACACTGAAGCTTTCTTT
CASRENTEAFF
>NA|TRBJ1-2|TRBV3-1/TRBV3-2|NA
TGTGCCAGCAGCCAAACTAACTATGGCTACACCTTC
CASSQTNYGYTF
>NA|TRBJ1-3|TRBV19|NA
TGTGCCAGTATTCGCCGGGACGGAGGAAACACCATATATTTT
CASIRRDGGNTIYF
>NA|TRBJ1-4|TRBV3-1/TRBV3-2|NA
TGTGCCAGCAGCCAAGGGGTCGCGGGGGGCGCGGGAGAAAAACTGTTTTTT
CASSQGVAGGAGEKLFF
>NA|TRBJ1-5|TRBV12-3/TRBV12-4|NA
TGTGCCAGCAGCCCCGAGGGGAGTCAGCCCCAGCATTTT
CASSPEGSQPQHF
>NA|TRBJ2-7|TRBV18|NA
TGTGCCAGCTCACCATACGGGGACTACGAGCAGTACTTC
CASSPYGDYEQYF
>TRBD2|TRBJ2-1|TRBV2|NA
TGTGCCAGCAGTCTCGGACTAGCGGGGGGGCAGAATGAGCAGTTCTTC
CASSLGLAGGQNEQFF
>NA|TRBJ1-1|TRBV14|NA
TGTGCCAGCAGCCAAAGTTACCTGACTGAAGCTTTCTTT
CASSQSYLTEAFF
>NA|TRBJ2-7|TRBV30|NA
TGTGCCTGGAGGCGGACAGACTACGAGCAGTACTTC
CAWRRTDYEQYF
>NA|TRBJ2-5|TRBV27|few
TGTGCCAGCGGTGGACACACGAAAGAGACCCAGTACTTC
CASGGHTKETQYF
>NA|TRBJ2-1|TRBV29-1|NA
TGCAGCGTTGAACTGCCAGACACCTACAATGAGCAGTTCTTC
CSVELPDTYNEQFF